The next 10 T cell receptor beta chains were all read from a single sample in a study of graft-versus-host responses after intestinal transplantation. Some clones are missing from TCRdb's copy, which holds only in-frame ones; the method was immunoSEQ multiplex PCR. The sample has around 110,000 clones; 90% are singletons. These receptors' antigens are unknown. This specimen was unstimulated CD4+ T cells sorted from spleen or lymph node cells, taken before intestinal transplant. The origin of the receptors is a human donor who received an intestinal transplant.

The table lists this clone with a count of one. This sample also contains other DNA sequences that code for the same CDR3. V is TRBV4-1 and J is TRBJ1-2, with D perhaps TRBD1 (6 bases). The CDR3 is made up of 15 amino acids. V was shortened by 0 bases and J by 8 bases, with 16 bases between the two germline ends. From germline, CDR1 is MGHRA and CDR2 YSYEKL. The CDR3 loop reads CASSQDLRTVGGYTF. CDR3 coding DNA: TGCGCCAGCAGCCAAGATCTCCGGACAGTAGGAGGCTACACCTTC.

A single count supports this clone. This chain joins TRBV5-4 and TRBJ1-6; 7 bases agree with TRBD1. Germline values: CDR1 SGHNT, CDR2 YYREEE (reference sequence). The CDR3 extends over 15 amino acids. V was pared by 6 bases and J by 6 bases, with 9 bases of the junction left unmatched. The CDR3 is CASKEGALSNSPLHF. The CDR3 coding sequence is TGTGCCAGCAAAGAGGGGGCGCTGAGTAATTCACCCCTCCACTTT.

The rearrangement links TRBV5-1 to TRBJ1-2; TRBD1 might be the D (5 bases). The CDR3 is 14 residues long. V was cut by 4 bases and J by 9 bases, with 19 bases left in between. Germline V CDR1 and CDR2: SGHRS, YFSETQ. CDR3 sequence: CASSGGGGGERYTF. The CDR3 nucleotides read TGCGCCAGCAGCGGCGGGGGGGGAGGAGAGCGCTACACCTTC.

The chain joins TRBV6-5 to TRBJ2-2, with unresolved D. V shed 4 bases and J shed 0 bases, with 9 bases lying between them. Germline CDR1 is MNHEY and CDR2 is SVGAGI. The CDR3 length is 15 residues. The CDR3 sequence is CASSSVYANTGELFF. The CDR3 DNA reads as TGTGCCAGCAGTTCGGTTTACGCGAACACCGGGGAGCTGTTTTTT.

The chain has TRBV18 and TRBJ2-3; TRBD2 might be the D (6 bases). This CDR3 region has 15 residues. V gave up 2 bases and J gave up 8 bases, with 17 bases separating them. Germline lookup yields CDR1 KGHSH and CDR2 LQKENI. The chain's CDR3 is CASSPAGDSLGTQYF. CDR3 DNA sequence: TGTGCCAGCTCACCAGCCGGGGACTCCCTGGGTACGCAGTATTTT. Combining the CDR3 with reference TRBV18 and TRBJ2-3 gives the whole variable domain NAGVMQNPRHLVRRRGQEARLRCSPMKGHSHVYWYRQLPEEGLKFMVYLQKENIIDESGMPKERFSAEFPKEGPSILRIQQVVRGDSAAYFCASSPAGDSLGTQYFGPGTRLTVL.

The genes are TRBV6-6 and TRBJ1-6, with D tentatively TRBD1 (6 bases). Germline loops: CDR1 MNHNY, CDR2 SVGAGI (reference sequence). The CDR3 consists of 14 residues. V lost 5 bases, J lost 9 bases, and 14 bases lay in between. CDR3 DNA: TGTGCCAGCAGTGCAACAGGGAGAGGTTCACCCCTCCACTTT. Its translation: CASSATGRGSPLHF.

In this sample, this clone turned up once. The chain is built from TRBV5-1 and TRBJ2-5, with 11 bases fitting TRBD2. Germline assignment: CDR1 SGHRS and CDR2 YFSETQ. The junction had 6 bases not matched to a gene; V was cut back by 7 bases and J by 4 bases. The CDR3 sequence is 14 residues long. The CDR3 DNA reads TGCGCCAGCGGGACTAGCGGAGGGTCAGAGACCCAGTACTTC. Protein product: CASGTSGGSETQYF. Filled out from reference TRBV5-1 and TRBJ2-5, the complete variable domain reads KAGVTQTPRYLIKTRGQQVTLSCSPISGHRSVSWYQQTPGQGLQFLFEYFSETQRNKGNFPGRFSGRQFSNSRSEMNVSTLELGDSALYLCASGTSGGSETQYFGPGTRLLVL.

The rearrangement links TRBV5-1 to TRBJ2-3; D is possibly TRBD2 (5 bases). Trimming stripped 1 base from V and 6 bases from J, with 12 bases between. CDR1 and CDR2 from the germline V gene are SGHRS and YFSETQ. The CDR3 is 14 amino acids. CDR3 nucleotides: TGCGCCAGCAGCTTGAGTACGGGGATCGATACGCAGTATTTT. It is translated as CASSLSTGIDTQYF.

The rearrangement joins TRBV4-1 to TRBJ2-7; the match to TRBD1 covers 8 bases. Germline V gene sequence: CDR1 MGHRA, CDR2 YSYEKL. The CDR3 spans 15 residues. Unmatched junction bases numbered 6, after V lost 1 base and J lost 4 bases. In DNA, the CDR3 is TGCGCCAGCAGCCAAGGACAGGGGCCCTCGTACGAGCAGTACTTC. Translation: CASSQGQGPSYEQYF.

This clone was recorded a few times. The V call is TRBV30, the J call TRBJ2-2; D is uncertain. This CDR3 contains 15 residues. Germline V gives CDR1 GTSNPN, CDR2 SVGIG (reference sequence). Trimming removed 0 bases from V and 2 bases from J, with 10 bases in between. CDR3 DNA sequence: TGTGCCTGGAGTGTACGTCTGACTAACACCGGGGAGCTGTTTTTT. This translates into CAWSVRLTNTGELFF.